Sequencing of this TCR beta chain was carried out in a study of blood T cell repertoires in COVID-19. Across the whole study: The United States, Italy and Spain supplied acute and convalescent COVID-19 samples.

Sequencing was performed with immunoSEQ multiplex PCR; in TCRdb, only in-frame clones are kept and a portion is missing. The sample holds about 97,000 clones; 70% to 85% are singletons and the top ten take about 9.6%. The CDR3 has 15 residues. CDR1 is ENHRY and CDR2 is SYGVKD in the germline V gene. The V segment lost 6 bases and the J segment 2 bases; nucleotides outside the gene matches: 7. The chain combines TRBV10-3 with TRBJ2-1; 7 nucleotides line up with TRBD1. The specimen sequenced was peripheral blood. The origin of this receptor is a man aged 55-75 years with active or convalescent COVID-19. This CDR3 reads CAIRSDRVTYNEQFF. The CDR3 bases are TGTGCCATCAGATCAGACAGGGTAACCTACAATGAGCAGTTCTTC.